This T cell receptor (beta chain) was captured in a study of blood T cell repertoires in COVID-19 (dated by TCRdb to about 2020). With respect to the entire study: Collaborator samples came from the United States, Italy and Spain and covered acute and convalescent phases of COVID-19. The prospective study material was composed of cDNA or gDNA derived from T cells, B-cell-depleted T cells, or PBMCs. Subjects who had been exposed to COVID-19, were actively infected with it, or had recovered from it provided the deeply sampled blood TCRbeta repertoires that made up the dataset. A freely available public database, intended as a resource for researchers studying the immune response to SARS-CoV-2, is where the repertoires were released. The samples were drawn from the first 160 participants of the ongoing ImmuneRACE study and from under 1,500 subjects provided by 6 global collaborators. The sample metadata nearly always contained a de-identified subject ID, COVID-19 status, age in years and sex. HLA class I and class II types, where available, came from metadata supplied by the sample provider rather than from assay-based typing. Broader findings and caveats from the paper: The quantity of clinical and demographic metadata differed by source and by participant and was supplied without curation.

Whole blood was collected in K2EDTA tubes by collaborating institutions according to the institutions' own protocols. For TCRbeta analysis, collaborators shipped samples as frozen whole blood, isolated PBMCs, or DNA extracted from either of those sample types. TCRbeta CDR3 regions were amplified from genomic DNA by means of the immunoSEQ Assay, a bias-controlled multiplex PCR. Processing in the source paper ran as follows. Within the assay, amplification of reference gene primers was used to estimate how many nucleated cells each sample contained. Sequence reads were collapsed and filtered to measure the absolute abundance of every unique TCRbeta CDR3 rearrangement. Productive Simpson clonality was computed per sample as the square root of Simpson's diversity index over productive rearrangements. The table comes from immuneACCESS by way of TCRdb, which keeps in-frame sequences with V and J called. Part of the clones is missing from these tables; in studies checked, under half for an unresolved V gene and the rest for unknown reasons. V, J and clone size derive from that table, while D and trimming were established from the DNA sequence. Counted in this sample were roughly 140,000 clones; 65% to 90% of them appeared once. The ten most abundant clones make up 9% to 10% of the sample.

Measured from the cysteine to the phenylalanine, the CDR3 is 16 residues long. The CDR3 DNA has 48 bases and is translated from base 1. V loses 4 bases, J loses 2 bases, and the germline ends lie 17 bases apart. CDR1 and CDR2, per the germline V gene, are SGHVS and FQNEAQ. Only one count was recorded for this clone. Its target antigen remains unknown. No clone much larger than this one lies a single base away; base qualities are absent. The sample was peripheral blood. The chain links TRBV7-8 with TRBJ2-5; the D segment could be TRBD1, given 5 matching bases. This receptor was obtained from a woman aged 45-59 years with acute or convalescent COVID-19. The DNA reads TGTGCCAGCAGCTACGTTAACGCGGCAGGGCAAGAGACCCAGTACTTC. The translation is CASSYVNAAGQETQYF.